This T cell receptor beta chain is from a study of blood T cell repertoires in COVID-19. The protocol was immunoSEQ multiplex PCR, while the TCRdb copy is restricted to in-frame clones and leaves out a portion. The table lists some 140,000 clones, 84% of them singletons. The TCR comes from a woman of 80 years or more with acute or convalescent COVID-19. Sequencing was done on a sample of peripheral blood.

This CDR3 reads CASAPGFYGYTF. The CDR3 nucleotides read TGTGCTAGTGCCCCAGGGTTCTATGGCTACACCTTC. The chain couples TRBV12-5 to TRBJ1-2; a weak D match, TRBD1 (5 bases). Germline CDR1 LGHNT, CDR2 FRNRAP. V was pared by 7 bases and J by 4 bases, with 10 bases between. The CDR3 is 12 amino acids.